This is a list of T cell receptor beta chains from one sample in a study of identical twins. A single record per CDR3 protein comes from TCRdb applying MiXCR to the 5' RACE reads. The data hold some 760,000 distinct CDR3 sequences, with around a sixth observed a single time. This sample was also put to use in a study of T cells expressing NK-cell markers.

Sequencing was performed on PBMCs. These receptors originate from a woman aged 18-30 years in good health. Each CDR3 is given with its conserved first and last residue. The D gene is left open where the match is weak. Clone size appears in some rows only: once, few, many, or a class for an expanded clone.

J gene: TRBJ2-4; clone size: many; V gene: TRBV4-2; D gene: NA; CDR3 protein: CASSQTPGMGVGAKNIQYF; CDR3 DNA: TGTGCCAGCAGCCAAACGCCGGGCATGGGGGTGGGAGCCAAAAACATTCAGTACTTC
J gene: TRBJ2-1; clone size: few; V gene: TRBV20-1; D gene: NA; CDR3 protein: CSASRSGAPGEQFF; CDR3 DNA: TGCAGTGCTTCCCGTTCCGGGGCCCCCGGCGAGCAGTTCTTC
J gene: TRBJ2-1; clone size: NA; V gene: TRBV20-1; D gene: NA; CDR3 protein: CSAKGERAYNEQFF; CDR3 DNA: TGCAGTGCTAAGGGGGAGAGGGCCTACAATGAGCAGTTCTTC
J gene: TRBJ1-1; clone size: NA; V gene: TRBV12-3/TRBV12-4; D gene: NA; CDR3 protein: CASSARTANTEAFF; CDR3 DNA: TGTGCCAGCAGTGCCAGGACAGCAAACACTGAAGCTTTCTTT
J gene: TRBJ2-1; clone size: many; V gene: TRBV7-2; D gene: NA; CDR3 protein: CASSLEDYTYNEQFF; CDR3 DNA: TGTGCCAGCAGCTTAGAGGACTACACCTACAATGAGCAGTTCTTC
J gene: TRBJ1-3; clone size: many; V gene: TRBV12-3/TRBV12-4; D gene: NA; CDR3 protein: CASSFSGNTIYF; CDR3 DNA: TGCGCCAGCAGCTTCTCTGGAAACACCATATATTTT
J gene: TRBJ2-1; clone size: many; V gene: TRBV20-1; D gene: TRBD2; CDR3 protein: CSAPGLGSYNEQFF; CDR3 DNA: TGCAGTGCTCCTGGACTAGGTTCATACAATGAGCAGTTCTTC
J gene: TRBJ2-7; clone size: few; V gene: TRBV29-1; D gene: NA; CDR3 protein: CSVTQGMGAYEQYF; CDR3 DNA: TGCAGCGTAACACAGGGAATGGGCGCCTACGAGCAGTACTTC
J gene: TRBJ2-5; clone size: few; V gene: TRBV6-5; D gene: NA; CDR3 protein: CASSYGTGPQETQYF; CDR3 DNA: TGTGCCAGCAGTTACGGGACTGGGCCGCAGGAGACCCAGTACTTC
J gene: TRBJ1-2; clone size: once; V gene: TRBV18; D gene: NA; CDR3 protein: CASSPEQLNYGYTF; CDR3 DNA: TGTGCCAGCTCACCAGAGCAGTTGAACTATGGCTACACCTTC
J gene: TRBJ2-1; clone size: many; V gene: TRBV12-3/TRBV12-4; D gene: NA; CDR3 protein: CASSWSSYNEQFF; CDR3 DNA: TGTGCCAGCAGCTGGAGCTCCTACAATGAGCAGTTCTTC
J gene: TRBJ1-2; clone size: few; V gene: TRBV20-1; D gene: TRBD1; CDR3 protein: CSATTGGNYGYTF; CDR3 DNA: TGCAGTGCTACCACAGGGGGGAACTATGGCTACACCTTC
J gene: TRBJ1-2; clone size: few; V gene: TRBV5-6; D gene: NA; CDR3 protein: CASSLIQSNYGYTF; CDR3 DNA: TGTGCCAGCAGCTTGATTCAGTCGAACTATGGCTACACCTTC
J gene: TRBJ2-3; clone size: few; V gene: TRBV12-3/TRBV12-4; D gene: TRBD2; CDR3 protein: CASSFGGLGYTDTQYF; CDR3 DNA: TGTGCCAGCAGTTTCGGGGGACTAGGCTACACAGATACGCAGTATTTT
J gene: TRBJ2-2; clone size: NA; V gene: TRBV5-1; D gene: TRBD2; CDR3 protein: CASSVAGGAGGELFF; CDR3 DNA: TGCGCCAGCAGCGTAGCGGGGGGCGCAGGCGGGGAGCTGTTTTTT
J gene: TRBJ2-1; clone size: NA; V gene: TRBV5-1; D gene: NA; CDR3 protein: CASSLDLKEQFF; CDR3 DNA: TGCGCCAGCAGCTTGGACCTGAAAGAGCAGTTCTTC
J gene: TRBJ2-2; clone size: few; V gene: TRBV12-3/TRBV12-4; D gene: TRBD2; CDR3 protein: CASTPAGGPGELFF; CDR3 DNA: TGTGCCAGCACCCCAGCGGGAGGCCCCGGGGAGCTGTTTTTT
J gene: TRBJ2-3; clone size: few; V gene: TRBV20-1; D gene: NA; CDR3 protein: CSAQAADSTQYF; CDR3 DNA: TGCAGTGCCCAGGCGGCGGACAGTACGCAGTATTTT
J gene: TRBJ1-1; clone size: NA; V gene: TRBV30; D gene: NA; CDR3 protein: CAWTGLHTEAFF; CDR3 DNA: TGTGCCTGGACAGGGCTTCACACTGAAGCTTTCTTT
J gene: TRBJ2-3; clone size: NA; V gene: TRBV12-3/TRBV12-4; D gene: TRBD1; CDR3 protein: CASSWGQGADTQYF; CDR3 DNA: TGTGCCAGCAGTTGGGGACAGGGGGCAGATACGCAGTATTTT
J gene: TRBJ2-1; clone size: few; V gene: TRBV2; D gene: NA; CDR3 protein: CASIERTGSYNEQFF; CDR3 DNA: TGTGCCAGCATAGAGCGGACGGGCTCCTACAATGAGCAGTTCTTC
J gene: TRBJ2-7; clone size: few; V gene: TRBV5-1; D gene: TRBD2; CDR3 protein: CASSFAGGSYEQYF; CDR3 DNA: TGCGCCAGCAGCTTCGCGGGGGGCTCCTACGAGCAGTACTTC
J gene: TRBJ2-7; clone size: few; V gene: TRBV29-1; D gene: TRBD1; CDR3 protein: CSVAPHKQGAFEQYF; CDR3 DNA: TGCAGCGTTGCCCCCCACAAGCAGGGGGCTTTCGAGCAGTACTTC